One sample yielded the 11 T cell receptor beta chains listed below, sequenced in a study of CD8+ T cells in alopecia areata. Reverse transcription of extracted RNA yielded cDNA, which provided the sequencing template. Method: immunoSEQ multiplex PCR; TCRdb's copy keeps in-frame clones and lacks some. The top ten clones hold approximately 3% of a sample with some 100,000 clones, 35% to 40% of them seen once. Sequencing input: CD4+ T cells sorted from blood. Receptors originate from a human donor with alopecia areata.

This clone occurred a few times. This sequence joins TRBV29-1 and TRBJ2-7, with 7 bases lining up with TRBD1. This CDR3 spans 14 amino acids. With V trimmed by 5 bases and J by 11 bases, 18 bases remained unmatched. CDR1 SQVTM and CDR2 ANQGSEA come from the germline V gene. The CDR3 DNA sequence: TGCAGCGTTCAGAAAACAGGGGCCGTCGTAATTGAGTACTTC. As protein: CSVQKTGAVVIEYF.

The rearrangement links TRBV29-1 to TRBJ1-1; weak D call: TRBD1 (6 bases). The CDR3 has 14 amino acids. The V end lost 4 bases, the J end lost 0 bases, and 12 bases lay between the germline ends. Germline V lookup: CDR1 SQVTM, CDR2 ANQGSEA. The CDR3 DNA sequence: TGCAGCGTTGGATTCAGGGACATGAACACTGAAGCTTTCTTT. Translated, it gives CSVGFRDMNTEAFF.

This clone has more than one count but fewer than ten. The CDR3 loop is CASSPGQGDEQFF. The CDR3 DNA reads as TGTGCCAGCTCACCGGGACAGGGCGATGAGCAGTTCTTC. V usage is TRBV18 and J usage is TRBJ2-1, with 9 bases aligning to TRBD1. Germline V CDR1 and CDR2: KGHSH, LQKENI. The CDR3 is 13 residues long. Trimming took 3 bases from V and 8 from J; bases not matched to a gene: 2.

This clone was seen once. The rearrangement joins TRBV29-1 to TRBJ2-1; 12 nucleotides match TRBD2. The ends lost 7 bases at V and 4 bases at J; junction bases unmatched: 5. Germline V CDR1 and CDR2: SQVTM, ANQGSEA. The CDR3 is made up of 14 amino acids. CDR3 protein: CSARLAGAYNEQFF. In DNA form, the CDR3 reads TGCAGCGCCCGACTAGCGGGGGCGTACAATGAGCAGTTCTTC.

Worth noting for this clone: Other DNA sequences in the sample encode the same CDR3. The chain uses TRBV29-1 and TRBJ1-1, with unresolved D. The CDR3 sequence is 10 residues long. V gave up 6 bases and J gave up 7 bases, with 9 bases separating them. Germline lookup yields CDR1 SQVTM and CDR2 ANQGSEA. The CDR3 region is CSVGDHEAFF. In DNA form, the CDR3 reads TGCAGCGTGGGAGACCATGAAGCTTTCTTT.

The chain couples TRBV7-9 to TRBJ2-5; D gene uncertain. The CDR3 is 11 residues long. Germline CDR1 is SEHNR and CDR2 is FQNEAQ (reference sequence). V was shortened by 5 bases and J by 8 bases, with 9 bases between the two germline ends. This chain's CDR3 is CASSQRQTQYF. CDR3 nucleotide sequence: TGTGCCAGCAGCCAACGTCAAACCCAGTACTTC.

The chain uses TRBV29-1 and TRBJ2-7, with D tentatively TRBD1 (6 bases). The CDR3 extends over 13 amino acids. Trimming took 4 bases from V and 0 from J, leaving 10 bases between them. Germline V CDR1 and CDR2: SQVTM, ANQGSEA. The CDR3 here is CSVVQGLSYEQYF. In DNA, the CDR3 is TGCAGCGTTGTGCAGGGGCTCTCCTACGAGCAGTACTTC.

V and J are TRBV30 and TRBJ1-5; D gene ambiguous. Germline assignment: CDR1 GTSNPN and CDR2 SVGIG (reference sequence). The CDR3 sequence is 12 residues long. V lost 5 bases and J lost 6, with 11 bases in between. This chain's CDR3 is CAWGDFSQPQHF. CDR3 bases: TGTGCCTGGGGGGATTTTAGTCAGCCCCAGCATTTT.

The table lists this clone with a few counts. The rearrangement uses TRBV7-9 and TRBJ2-6, with D perhaps being TRBD1 or TRBD2 (5 bases each). The CDR3 has 14 amino acids. CDR1 is SEHNR and CDR2 is FQNEAQ in the germline V gene (reference sequence). V gave up 8 bases and J gave up 4 bases, with 12 bases separating them. The CDR3 spells CASERGDGANVLTF. In DNA, the CDR3 is TGTGCCAGCGAAAGAGGGGACGGGGCCAACGTCCTGACTTTC.

This clone was seen more than once but under ten times. The chain uses TRBV4-1 and TRBJ2-7, with TRBD2 matching over 13 bases. The V and J ends lost 1 base and 3 bases, in that order; junction bases with no gene match: 3. Germline CDR1 MGHRA, CDR2 YSYEKL. This CDR3 spans 16 amino acids. CDR3 sequence reads: CASSQGGLAGFYEQYF. CDR3 DNA: TGCGCCAGCAGCCAAGGGGGACTAGCGGGATTCTACGAGCAGTACTTC.

This clone was found a few times. This chain uses TRBV29-1 with TRBJ2-2; tentative D call: TRBD1 (5 bases). Germline V lookup: CDR1 SQVTM, CDR2 ANQGSEA. The germline V and J ends were trimmed by 5 bases and 4 bases, with 17 bases remaining between them. The CDR3 covers 15 residues. In DNA form, the CDR3 reads TGCAGCGTTCGTAGTAGGGGCGTAGGCACCGGGGAGCTGTTTTTT. It specifies CSVRSRGVGTGELFF.